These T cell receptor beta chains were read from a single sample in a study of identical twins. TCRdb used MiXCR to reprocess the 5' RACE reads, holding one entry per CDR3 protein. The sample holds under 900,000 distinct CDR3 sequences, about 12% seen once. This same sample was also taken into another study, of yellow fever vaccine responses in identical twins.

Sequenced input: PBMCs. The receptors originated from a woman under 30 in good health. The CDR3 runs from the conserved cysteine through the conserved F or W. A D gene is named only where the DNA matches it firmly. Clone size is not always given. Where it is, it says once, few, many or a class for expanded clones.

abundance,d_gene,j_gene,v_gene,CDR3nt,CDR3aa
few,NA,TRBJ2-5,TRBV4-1,TGCGCCAGCAGCTCTAGTTTCCAAGAGACCCAGTACTTC,CASSSSFQETQYF
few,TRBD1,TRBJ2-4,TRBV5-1,TGCGCCAGCAGCTTGGGACAGGGGGCTGTAGACATTCAGTACTTC,CASSLGQGAVDIQYF
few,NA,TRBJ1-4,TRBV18,TGTGCCAGCTCACGGGACATGTCTGAAAAACTGTTTTTT,CASSRDMSEKLFF
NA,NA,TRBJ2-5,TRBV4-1,TGCGCCAGCAGCCAAGATCTGTCGGGGTACCAAGAGACCCAGTACTTC,CASSQDLSGYQETQYF
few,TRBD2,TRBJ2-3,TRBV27,TGTGCCAGCAAGGCGGGAGGGAGTTCAGATACGCAGTATTTT,CASKAGGSSDTQYF
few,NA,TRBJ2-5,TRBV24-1,TGTGCCACCAGTGATGTTGTCGGACAGAAAGAGACCCAGTACTTC,CATSDVVGQKETQYF
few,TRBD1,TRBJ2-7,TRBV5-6,TGTGCCAGCAGCTTGGGGGACAGTGTAGCCTACGAGCAGTACTTC,CASSLGDSVAYEQYF
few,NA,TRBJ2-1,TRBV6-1,TGTGCCAGCAGGGAAAAGAGCCCGGAGCAGTTCTTC,CASREKSPEQFF
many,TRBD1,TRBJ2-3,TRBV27,TGTGCCAGCAGTTTATCGCAGACGACAGGGATGGGTTCTGCTACGCAGTATTTT,CASSLSQTTGMGSATQYF
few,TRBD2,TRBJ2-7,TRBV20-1,TGCAGTGCTCCCGAAGCGGGATTTGGCTCCTACGAGCAGTACTTC,CSAPEAGFGSYEQYF
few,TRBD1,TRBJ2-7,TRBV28,TGTGCCAGCAGCGGCGAGGGGACAGGGTCCCTTAGCGAGCAGTACTTC,CASSGEGTGSLSEQYF
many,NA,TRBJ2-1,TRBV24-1,TGTGCCACGGGGACCCGCTCCTACAATGAGCAGTTCTTC,CATGTRSYNEQFF
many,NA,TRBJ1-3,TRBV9,TGTGCCAGCGGGGGAAACACCATATATTTT,CASGGNTIYF
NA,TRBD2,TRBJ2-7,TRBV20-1,TGCAGTGCAATCCCGGGACTAGCTGTGCGTGGGGAGCAGTACTTC,CSAIPGLAVRGEQYF
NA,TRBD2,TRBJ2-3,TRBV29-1,TGCAACGTTCAAAAACGACTAGCGGATACAGATACGCAGTATTTT,CNVQKRLADTDTQYF
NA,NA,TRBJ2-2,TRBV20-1,TGCAGTGCTAGAGGGCATACGAACACCGGGGAGCTGTTTTTT,CSARGHTNTGELFF
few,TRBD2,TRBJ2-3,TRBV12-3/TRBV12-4,TGTGCCAGCAGTTTACGGCGGGCTGCGGGGGTCCTCCTGGACCAAGGGCTTGGCACAGATACGCAGTATTTT,CASSLRRAAGVLLDQGLGTDTQYF
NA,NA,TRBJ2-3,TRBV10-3,TGTGCCATCACAACGCAGGGGACAGATACGCAGTATTTT,CAITTQGTDTQYF
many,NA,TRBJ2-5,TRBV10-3,TGTGCCATCAGTGATGGGGCACAAGAGACCCAGTACTTC,CAISDGAQETQYF
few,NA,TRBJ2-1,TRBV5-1,TGCGCCAGCAGCTCCCTCGGGAGAATGGGGGATGAGCAGTTCTTC,CASSSLGRMGDEQFF
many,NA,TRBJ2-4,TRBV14,TGTGCCAGCAGCCAAGAATTAGCCAAAAACATTCAGTACTTC,CASSQELAKNIQYF
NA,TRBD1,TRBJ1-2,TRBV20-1,TGCAGTGCTAGAGATCGAGTAGGGGGCGACTATGGCTACACCTTC,CSARDRVGGDYGYTF
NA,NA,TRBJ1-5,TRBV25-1,TGTGCCAGCAGTGGGAGCCGGGACGGGCTTAGCAATCAGCCCCAGCATTTT,CASSGSRDGLSNQPQHF
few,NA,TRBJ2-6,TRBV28,TGTGCCAGCAGTTTGGAAAGCTCTGGGGCCAACGTCCTGACTTTC,CASSLESSGANVLTF
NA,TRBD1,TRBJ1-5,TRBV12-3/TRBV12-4,TGTGCCAGCAGTTCCAGGACAGGGGACTCAATGATCTGGAACCAGCCCCAGCATTTT,CASSSRTGDSMIWNQPQHF
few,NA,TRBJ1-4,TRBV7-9,TGTGCCAGCAGCCCACCGGGCTTCGAGTATGAAAAACTGTTTTTT,CASSPPGFEYEKLFF
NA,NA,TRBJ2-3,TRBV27,TGTGCCAGCAGTTTATTCGAGAGAAGCACAGATACGCAGTATTTT,CASSLFERSTDTQYF
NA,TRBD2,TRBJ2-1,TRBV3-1,TGTGCCAGCAGCTCGAGGACTAGCGGGAGGGGTGAGCAGTTCTTC,CASSSRTSGRGEQFF
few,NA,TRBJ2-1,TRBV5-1,TGCGCCAGCAGTAGTGGGGGGGGCGGGTCCTACAATGAGCAGTTCTTC,CASSSGGGGSYNEQFF
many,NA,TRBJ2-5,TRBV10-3,TGTGCCATCAGTGGCGCTAACCAAGAGACCCAGTACTTC,CAISGANQETQYF
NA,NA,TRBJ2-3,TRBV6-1,TGTGCCAGCACCTCCCTGGGAGGTAGCACAGATACGCAGTATTTT,CASTSLGGSTDTQYF
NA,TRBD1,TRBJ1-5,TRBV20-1,TGCAGTGCTAGTCTTGGGACAGCGTATAGCAATCAGCCCCAGCATTTT,CSASLGTAYSNQPQHF
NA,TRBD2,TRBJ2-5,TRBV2,TGTGCCAGCAGTGAAGCCAAGGAGAAGCGGGGGGGCCGGGAGACCCAGTACTTC,CASSEAKEKRGGRETQYF
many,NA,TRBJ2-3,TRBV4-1,TGCGCCAGCAGCCAAAGAAAACAGCTTAGCACAGATACGCAGTATTTT,CASSQRKQLSTDTQYF
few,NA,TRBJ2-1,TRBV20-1,TGCAGTGCTAGAAGGGGAAGCCCAACATACAATGAGCAGTTCTTC,CSARRGSPTYNEQFF
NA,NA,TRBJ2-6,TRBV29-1,TGCAGCGCTCAGGGTTTGGACTTCGGCTCTGGGGCCAACGTCCTGACTTTC,CSAQGLDFGSGANVLTF
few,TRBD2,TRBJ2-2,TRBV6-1,TGTGCCAGCAGTAAGCGGGGGGACCCATACCCCGGGGAGCTGTTTTTT,CASSKRGDPYPGELFF
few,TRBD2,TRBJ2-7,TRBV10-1,TGCGCCAGCAGTGAGGGTAGCGGGATCTACGAGCAGTACTTC,CASSEGSGIYEQYF
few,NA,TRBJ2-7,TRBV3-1,TGTGCCAGCAGCCCCCGCAATCCGTACGAGCAGTACTTC,CASSPRNPYEQYF
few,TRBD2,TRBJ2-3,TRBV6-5,TGTGCCAGCAGTTACTCCAAATCTCTAGCGGGAGAGGGAACTACGCAGTATTTT,CASSYSKSLAGEGTTQYF
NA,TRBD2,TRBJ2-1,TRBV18,TGTGCCAGCTCAACAATTTTAGCGGGGGGGCTCAATGAGCAGTTCTTC,CASSTILAGGLNEQFF
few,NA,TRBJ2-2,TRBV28,TGTGCCTCCGGGTGGGGTCCCGGGGAGCTGTTTTTT,CASGWGPGELFF
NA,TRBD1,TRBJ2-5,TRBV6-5,TGTGCCAGCAGTTACTCGGGGACAGATACGGGCCAAGAGACCCAGTACTTC,CASSYSGTDTGQETQYF
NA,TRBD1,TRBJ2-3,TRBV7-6,TGTGCCACATCAACCGGGACAGATTCGGGATATACGCAGTATTTT,CATSTGTDSGYTQYF
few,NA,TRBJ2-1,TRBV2,TGTGCCAGGAAGAATACCAATGAGCAGTTCTTC,CARKNTNEQFF
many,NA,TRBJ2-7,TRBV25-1,TGTGCCAGCAGTGAATCTGGAGGGGGCTCCTCCTACGAGCAGTACTTC,CASSESGGGSSYEQYF
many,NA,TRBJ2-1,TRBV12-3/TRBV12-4,TGTGCCAGCAGTTTAGAAGCGGCGTACAATGAGCAGTTCTTC,CASSLEAAYNEQFF
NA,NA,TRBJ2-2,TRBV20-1,TGCAGTGCTAGAGTGCCCGGGGGCACCGGGGAGCTGTTTTTT,CSARVPGGTGELFF
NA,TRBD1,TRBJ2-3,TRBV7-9,TGTGCCAGCAGCCCAGGGACAGGGACCCGCTTAGATACGCAGTATTTT,CASSPGTGTRLDTQYF
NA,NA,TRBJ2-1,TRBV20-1,TGCAGTGCTCGTCTAAACAATGAGCAGTTCTTC,CSARLNNEQFF
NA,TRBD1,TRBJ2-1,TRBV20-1,TGCAGTGCTAGAGATGTCGGACAGGTTCTCGATGAGCAGTTCTTC,CSARDVGQVLDEQFF
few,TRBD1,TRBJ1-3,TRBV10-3,TGTGCCATCAGGGACAGGGGAAGCTCTGGAAACACCATATATTTT,CAIRDRGSSGNTIYF
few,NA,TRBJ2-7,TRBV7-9,TGTGCCAGCGGCGTTGATCCCTACGAGCAGTACTTC,CASGVDPYEQYF
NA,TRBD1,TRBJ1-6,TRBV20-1,TGCAGTGCTCGACAGGGGGGTGGGGATTCACCCCTCCACTTT,CSARQGGGDSPLHF